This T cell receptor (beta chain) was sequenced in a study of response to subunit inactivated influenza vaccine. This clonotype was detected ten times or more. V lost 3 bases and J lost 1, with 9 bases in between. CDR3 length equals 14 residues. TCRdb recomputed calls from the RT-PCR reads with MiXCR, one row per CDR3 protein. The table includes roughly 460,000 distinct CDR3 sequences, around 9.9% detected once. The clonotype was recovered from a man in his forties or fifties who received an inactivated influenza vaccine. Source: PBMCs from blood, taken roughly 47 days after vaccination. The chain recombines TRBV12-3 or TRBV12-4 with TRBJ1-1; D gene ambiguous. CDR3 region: CASSLLRSNTEAFF. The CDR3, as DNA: TGTGCCAGCAGTTTGCTCCGGTCGAACACTGAAGCTTTCTTT.